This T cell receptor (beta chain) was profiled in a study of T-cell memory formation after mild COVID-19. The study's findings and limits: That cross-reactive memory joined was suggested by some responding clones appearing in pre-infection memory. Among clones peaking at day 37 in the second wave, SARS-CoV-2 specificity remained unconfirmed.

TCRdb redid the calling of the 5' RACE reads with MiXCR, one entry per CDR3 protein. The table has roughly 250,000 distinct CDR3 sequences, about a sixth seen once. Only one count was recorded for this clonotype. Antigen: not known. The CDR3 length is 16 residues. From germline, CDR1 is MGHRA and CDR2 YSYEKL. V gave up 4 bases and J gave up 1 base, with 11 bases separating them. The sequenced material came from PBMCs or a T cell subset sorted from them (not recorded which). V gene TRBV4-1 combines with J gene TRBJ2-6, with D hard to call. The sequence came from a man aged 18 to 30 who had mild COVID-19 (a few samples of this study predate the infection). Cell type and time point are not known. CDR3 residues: CASSLGRVSGANVLTF. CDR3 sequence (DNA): TGCGCCAGCAGCCTCGGAAGGGTATCTGGGGCCAACGTCCTGACTTTC.